The clone carrying this TCR beta chain was seen ten or more times. The antigen remains undetermined. The entry originates in a study of T cells in Graves' hyperthyroidism and ophthalmopathy. In the study overall: Specimen type is peripheral blood, collected at initial diagnosis prior to any treatment. Study outcomes and limitations: Peripheral blood also featured most of the thyroid clonotypes expanded above 0.001.

The CDR3 regions of TCR beta were amplified from RNA transcripts. First-round RT-PCR targeting the TCR CDR3 was performed with the HTBI primer set. In TCRdb, the multiplex PCR reads were re-called with MiXCR into one record per CDR3 protein. In the table there are 480,000 or so distinct CDR3 sequences, about 15% of which are singletons. The V and J ends lost 5 bases and 2 bases respectively, with 12 bases between them. There are 14 residues in the CDR3. Looked up from germline, CDR1 is SEHNR and CDR2 is FQNEAQ (reference sequence). Calling Graves' hyperthyroidism stable meant ophthalmopathy did not progress within 18 months. Patients were excluded for uncontrolled infection, other autoimmune disease, pregnancy or lactation.

The origin of this receptor is a woman between 18 and 29 years old with Graves' hyperthyroidism. The V call is TRBV7-9, the J call TRBJ2-5; unclear D gene. The source material was blood. For the CDR3, the DNA is TGTGCCAGCAGCCGGACCCAACCGCAAGAGACCCAGTACTTC. Its protein is CASSRTQPQETQYF.